This T cell receptor (beta chain) is drawn from a study of T cells in Graves' hyperthyroidism and ophthalmopathy. Study context: Peripheral blood was taken when the disease was first diagnosed, before any treatment began. Regarding the study as a whole: Blood also carried most thyroid clonotypes expanded above 0.001.

This clonotype showed up just once. The antigen remains unidentified. One end of the junction varies from germline; a read error may be responsible. Thyroid ultrasound, orbital computed tomography, clinical symptoms, and serum thyroxine and TRAb underpinned diagnoses. Authors of the study amplified TCR beta CDR3 regions from RNA transcripts. When the TCR CDR3 underwent first-round RT-PCR, the HTBI primer set was used. One entry per CDR3 protein results from TCRdb running MiXCR on the multiplex PCR reads. Of around 340,000 distinct CDR3 sequences listed, about 15% are singletons. The CDR3 length is 15 residues. Germline CDR1 LGHDT, CDR2 YNNKEL (reference sequence).

The sample was blood. The V call is TRBV3-1, the J call TRBJ2-7, with a tentative D call TRBD1 (6 bases). The clonotype originates from a woman in her 30s with Graves' hyperthyroidism. The CDR3 region is CASSQRRGSIDEQHF. CDR3 in DNA: TGTGCCAGCAGCCAGAGAAGGGGGAGCATCGACGAGCAGCACTTC.